A single sample gave rise to the 14 T cell receptor beta chains below, sequenced in a study of a mutant IDH1 vaccine in newly diagnosed glioma. Clones were read by immunoSEQ multiplex PCR, and TCRdb kept only the in-frame ones, dropping some. Of 30,000 to 35,000 clones listed, approximately 90% were seen once; the top ten hold 2.2%. Time point reported: week 47, end of study. Vaccination comprised doses that each held 300 ug of mutant IDH1 20-mer peptide, plus topical imiquimod. Their cognate antigens are unknown. Sequencing was performed on PBMCs, taken from a glioma patient whose treatment included an IDH1 peptide vaccine. The receptors were gathered from a man in his forties or fifties with glioma.

CDR3 amino acids: CASSLAQGGWTGTSSGYTF. The DNA for the CDR3 is TGTGCCAGCAGCCTTGCCCAGGGAGGGTGGACAGGGACATCCTCCGGCTACACCTTC. The J gene is TRBJ1-2, the V gene TRBV7-9, with 8 bases matching TRBD1. Germline V CDR1 and CDR2: SEHNR, FQNEAQ (reference sequence). The CDR3 covers 19 residues. J lost 8 bases, V lost 5 bases, and 25 bases had no gene match. The full variable domain, with the rest looked up from reference TRBV7-9 and TRBJ1-2, is DTGVSQNPRHKITKRGQNVTFRCDPISEHNRLYWYRQTLGQGPEFLTYFQNEAQLEKSRLLSDRFSAERPKGSFSTLEIQRTEQGDSAMYLCASSLAQGGWTGTSSGYTFGSGTRLTVV.

The chain recombines TRBV18 with TRBJ1-1, with TRBD1 as a possible D gene (5 bases). There are 13 residues in the CDR3. Trimming took 7 bases from V and 10 from J, leaving 19 bases between them. The V gene's germline CDR1 is KGHSH and CDR2 LQKENI. Written as DNA, the CDR3 is TGTGCCAGCTTATCAGACCGGGGCGGAGGAGCTTTCTTT. Its translation: CASLSDRGGGAFF.

In this sample, this clone turned up once. The rearrangement joins TRBV5-1 to TRBJ1-1; D uncertain. This CDR3 comprises 15 residues. Deletions cut 3 bases from V and 5 bases from J, with 17 bases between. Looked up from germline, CDR1 is SGHRS and CDR2 is YFSETQ. CDR3 DNA: TGCGCCAGCAGCTCCAGACCAACCCCGGGGACTGAAGCTTTCTTT. Protein product: CASSSRPTPGTEAFF.

This rearrangement joins TRBV6-5 to TRBJ1-3; D is unresolved. The length of the CDR3 is 14 residues. Germline assignment: CDR1 MNHEY and CDR2 SVGAGI. V dropped 0 bases and J dropped 4 bases, with 7 bases sitting between them. The CDR3 region is CASSYSGSGNTIYF. The CDR3, as DNA: TGTGCCAGCAGTTACTCCGGGTCCGGAAACACCATATATTTT.

As regards this clone: The junction shows a germline mismatch at one end, possibly a read error. J is TRBJ2-4 and V is TRBV28; tentatively, D is TRBD1 (6 bases). Germline values: CDR1 MDHEN, CDR2 SYDVKM. This CDR3 spans 12 amino acids. The CDR3 region is CASSPLGGLGDF. The CDR3 bases are TGTGCCAGCAGCCCTCTTGGGGGCCTAGGGGACTTC.

The CDR3 DNA follows: TGTGCCTGGAACTACAGGGGAAGGACTGAAGCTTTCTTT. Protein product: CAWNYRGRTEAFF. The chain is built from TRBV30 and TRBJ1-1; TRBD1 aligns across 7 bases. The CDR3 has 13 amino acids. Germline lookup yields CDR1 GTSNPN and CDR2 SVGIG (reference sequence). The V and J ends lost 4 bases and 5 bases, in that order; junction bases with no gene match: 7. The variable domain in full, completed from reference TRBV30 and TRBJ1-1, reads SQTIHQWPATLVQPVGSPLSLECTVEGTSNPNLYWYRQAAGRGLQLLFYSVGIGQISSEVPQNLSASRPQDRQFILSSKKLLLSDSGFYLCAWNYRGRTEAFFGQGTRLTVV.

The rearrangement uses TRBV30 and TRBJ1-4, with D unclear. Deletions cut 0 bases from V and 1 base from J, with 9 bases between. Germline V lookup: CDR1 GTSNPN, CDR2 SVGIG (reference sequence). There are 15 residues in the CDR3. The CDR3 DNA sequence: TGTGCCTGGAGTGTTCCGGCGATAACTAATGAAAAACTGTTTTTT. Translation gives CAWSVPAITNEKLFF.

This chain uses TRBV19 with TRBJ2-3; D is ambiguous. V lost 5 bases to trimming and J lost 3 bases, with 15 bases between them. The CDR3 spans 15 residues. The germline V gene encodes CDR1 LNHDA and CDR2 SQIVND (reference sequence). CDR3 bases: TGTGCCAGTAGTGTGACACCCATACCAACAGATACGCAGTATTTT. Protein sequence: CASSVTPIPTDTQYF.

This chain connects TRBV30 to TRBJ1-6, with unresolved D. Germline lookup yields CDR1 GTSNPN and CDR2 SVGIG (reference sequence). This CDR3 region has 14 residues. V lost 5 bases and J 4 bases, leaving 12 bases between the germline ends. The chain's CDR3 is CAWDSDMYNSPLHF. The CDR3 DNA reads TGTGCCTGGGACTCTGACATGTATAATTCACCCCTCCACTTT.

The rearrangement links TRBV6-6 to TRBJ2-7, with TRBD1 matching 7 bases. Germline CDR1 is MNHNY and CDR2 is SVGAGI (reference sequence). This CDR3 region has 11 residues. The CDR3: CVVQGAYEQYF. CDR3 DNA: TGTGTTGTGCAGGGGGCCTACGAGCAGTACTTC.

This chain uses TRBV28 with TRBJ2-7, with TRBD1 as a possible D gene (6 bases). The CDR3 sequence is 14 residues long. Per germline, CDR1 MDHEN and CDR2 SYDVKM. V was clipped by 5 bases and J by 4 bases, with 15 bases between them. The DNA of the CDR3 is TGTGCCAGCAGTCCCCCCGGGACACCTTACGAGCAGTACGTC. Amino acids: CASSPPGTPYEQYV.

The chain carries TRBV12-5 and TRBJ2-1; 12 bases map to TRBD2. CDR3 length: 21 amino acids. Germline V gene lookup returns CDR1 LGHNT and CDR2 FRNRAP. The V segment lost 0 bases and the J segment 0 bases; nucleotides outside the gene matches: 12. The CDR3 spells CASGLVSGLAGGLGSYNEQFF. The CDR3 bases are TGTGCTAGTGGTTTGGTATCCGGGCTAGCGGGAGGGCTAGGCTCCTACAATGAGCAGTTCTTC.

The chain joins TRBV10-1 to TRBJ1-1, with TRBD1 matching over 7 bases. This CDR3 is 14 amino acids long. Germline lookup yields CDR1 WNHNN and CDR2 SYGVQD (reference sequence). V trimming: 6 bases; J trimming: 6 bases; junction bases outside the gene matches: 10. The CDR3 loop reads CASSRTGGLPEAFF. The CDR3 coding sequence is TGCGCCAGCAGCAGGACAGGCGGCCTTCCTGAAGCTTTCTTT.

The V gene is TRBV27, the J gene TRBJ2-1; 7 nucleotides agree with TRBD2. The germline gives CDR1 MNHEY, CDR2 SMNVEV (reference sequence). This CDR3 contains 15 residues. J gave up 4 bases and V 5 bases, and 8 bases lay outside the gene matches. The CDR3 bases are TGTGCCAGCAGTACCGGGACTAACATTTACAATGAGCAGTTCTTC. Residues: CASSTGTNIYNEQFF.